The 17 T cell receptor beta chains presented below share a single source sample, sequenced in a study of Ad26.COV2.S vaccination and SARS-CoV-2 variants. Method: immunoSEQ multiplex PCR; TCRdb's copy keeps in-frame clones and lacks some. The sample consists of under 550,000 clones, 88% of them appearing once. The treatment here: 19 received Ad26.COV2.S at low or high dose, single or two shots; several received placebo; per-sample allocation not given. Sampling happened 63 days after the first vaccine or placebo injection. This specimen consisted of peripheral blood, obtained in a trial of Ad26.COV2.S vaccine versus placebo. The source of these receptors is a person between 18 and 65 years old who received the Ad26.COV2.S COVID-19 vaccine or a placebo.

V usage is TRBV2 and J usage is TRBJ2-1; the match to TRBD1 covers 7 bases. Germline V gene lookup returns CDR1 SNHLY and CDR2 FYNNEI. The CDR3 is made up of 16 amino acids. The V gene end was trimmed by 2 bases and the J gene end by 3 bases; junction bases not matched to a gene: 7. This CDR3 is CASSESDRALYNEQFF. The CDR3, as DNA: TGTGCCAGCAGTGAATCCGACAGGGCACTCTACAATGAGCAGTTCTTC. The variable domain in full, completed from reference TRBV2 and TRBJ2-1, reads EPEVTQTPSHQVTQMGQEVILRCVPISNHLYFYWYRQILGQKVEFLVSFYNNEISEKSEIFDDQFSVERPDGSNFTLKIRSTKLEDSAMYFCASSESDRALYNEQFFGPGTRLTVL.

This clone has a single count. The V gene is TRBV3-1 (or the pseudogene TRBV3-2), the J gene TRBJ1-2; D possibly corresponds to TRBD1 (6 bases). Germline V lookup: CDR1 LGHDT, CDR2 YNNKEL (reference sequence). V shed 4 bases and J shed 8 bases, with 14 bases lying between them. This CDR3 contains 13 residues. DNA for the CDR3: TGTGCCAGCAGCCCGGGATGGGGGGCGGGCTACACCTTC. Protein sequence: CASSPGWGAGYTF.

The CDR3 sequence: CASSLGGRQMNTEAFF. CDR3 in DNA: TGCGCCAGCAGCTTGGGTGGCAGACAGATGAACACTGAAGCTTTCTTT. This chain links TRBV5-1 with TRBJ1-1; D is possibly TRBD1 (5 bases). The germline V gene encodes CDR1 SGHRS and CDR2 YFSETQ. V dropped 0 bases and J dropped 0 bases, with 12 bases sitting between them. The CDR3 is 16 residues long.

The chain uses TRBV7-2 and TRBJ2-1; D ambiguous. Germline-derived CDR1 and CDR2 are SGHTA and FQGNSA. Trimming cost V 1 base and J 1 base, with 8 bases left between them. The CDR3 loop spans 15 amino acids. CDR3 bases: TGTGCCAGCAGCTTAGGGGGAAAGTCCTACAATGAGCAGTTCTTC. The encoded protein is CASSLGGKSYNEQFF.

The DNA for the CDR3 is TGTGCCAGCAGTGAACTATACAGGGAAGAGACCCAGTACTTC. Amino acids: CASSELYREETQYF. The rearrangement joins TRBV25-1 to TRBJ2-5; D might be TRBD1 (6 bases). Per the germline V gene, CDR1 is MGHDK and CDR2 is SYGVNS. CDR3 length equals 14 residues. Trimming removed 2 bases at V and 3 bases at J, with 10 bases between.

There are a few counts of this clone. The CDR3 region has the DNA TGTGCCAGCAGTTACTCGACAGGGGGGTACGAGCAGTACTTC. Translating it yields CASSYSTGGYEQYF. The rearrangement links TRBV6-5 to TRBJ2-7; 9 bases line up with TRBD1. The CDR3 is 14 residues long. In germline, CDR1 is MNHEY, CDR2 SVGAGI. J lost 4 bases, V lost 0 bases, and 1 base had no gene match.

This clone occurred once. The rearrangement uses TRBV4-1 and TRBJ2-5, with D possibly TRBD2 on 5 matching bases. The germline CDR1 and CDR2 sequences are MGHRA and YSYEKL. The CDR3 runs 15 residues. V lost 3 bases to trimming and J lost 2 bases, with 13 bases between them. The CDR3 here is CASSHLGGGQETQYF. CDR3 sequence (DNA): TGCGCCAGCAGCCACCTGGGCGGCGGGCAAGAGACCCAGTACTTC.

In the case of this clone: The same CDR3 can be traced to other DNA sequences in this sample. The chain employs TRBV12-3 or TRBV12-4 and TRBJ2-7; D gene ambiguous. The CDR3 consists of 12 residues. V shed 2 bases and J shed 1 base, with 3 bases lying between them. As DNA, the CDR3 is TGTGCCAGCAGTTTAAGATCCTACGAGCAGTACTTC. Its translation: CASSLRSYEQYF.

The V and J genes are TRBV7-9 and TRBJ2-7; a possible D gene is TRBD1 (6 bases). V was clipped by 0 bases and J by 1 base, with 13 bases between them. CDR1 is SEHNR and CDR2 is FQNEAQ in the germline V gene (reference sequence). The CDR3 covers 16 residues. The CDR3 is CASSLALATGSYEQYF. The CDR3 nucleotides are TGTGCCAGCAGCTTAGCTTTAGCGACAGGATCCTACGAGCAGTACTTC.

The chain links TRBV28 to TRBJ1-2; 7 bases line up with TRBD1. This CDR3 is built from 15 residues. The trim removed 4 bases at V and 4 bases at J, leaving 9 bases unmatched. CDR1 and CDR2 (germline): MDHEN, SYDVKM. CDR3 loop: CASSSVDRIIYGYTF. In DNA form, the CDR3 reads TGTGCCAGCAGTTCCGTGGACAGGATCATCTATGGCTACACCTTC.

The chain employs TRBV7-2 and TRBJ2-7, with D hard to call. This CDR3 spans 13 amino acids. Per germline, CDR1 SGHTA and CDR2 FQGNSA. V lost 1 base and J 3 bases, leaving 7 bases between the germline ends. This CDR3 is CASSLVAGYEQYF. CDR3 bases: TGTGCCAGCAGCTTAGTGGCAGGCTACGAGCAGTACTTC.

The chain recombines TRBV11-2 with TRBJ2-7; TRBD1 matches at 8 bases. V dropped 4 bases and J dropped 5; count of bases not matched to a gene: 7. CDR1 and CDR2 from the germline V gene are SGHAT and FQNNGV. The CDR3 has 14 residues. DNA of the CDR3: TGTGCCAGCAGCTCAACCGGGACAGGAAACGAGCAGTACTTC. Translation: CASSSTGTGNEQYF.

V is TRBV29-1 and J is TRBJ2-3; D is undetermined. Germline CDR1 SQVTM, CDR2 ANQGSEA. There are 12 residues in the CDR3. Trimming took off 7 bases at V and 0 bases at J, with 8 bases between the two ends. The CDR3 DNA follows: TGCAGCGGTTTTACCAGCACAGATACGCAGTATTTT. It encodes CSGFTSTDTQYF.

This chain joins TRBV27 and TRBJ1-1; no firm D call. The CDR3 extends over 13 amino acids. Germline V gene data show CDR1 as MNHEY and CDR2 as SMNVEV (reference sequence). Trimming cost V 4 bases and J 8 bases, with 14 bases left between them. CDR3 protein: CASSSLGRKEAFF. CDR3 bases: TGTGCCAGCAGTTCGCTAGGACGGAAGGAAGCTTTCTTT.

In this sample, this clone turned up a few times. V gene TRBV5-5 combines with J gene TRBJ2-1; D gene ambiguous. The length of the CDR3 is 13 residues. Trimming cost V 1 base and J 5 bases, with 7 bases left between them. Germline CDR1 SGHKS, CDR2 YYEKEE (reference sequence). The CDR3 loop reads CASSLTANNEQFF. In DNA form, the CDR3 reads TGTGCCAGCAGCTTGACAGCGAACAATGAGCAGTTCTTC.

V usage is TRBV11-2 and J usage is TRBJ2-5; 8 bases are shared with TRBD2. The CDR3 has 14 amino acids. V dropped 5 bases and J dropped 5; count of bases not matched to a gene: 7. Germline CDR1 and CDR2: SGHAT and FQNNGV. The CDR3 loop reads CASSPAGGPETQYF. The CDR3 region has the DNA TGTGCCAGCAGCCCTGCGGGGGGTCCGGAGACCCAGTACTTC.

The CDR3 region is CASSLGGTVQETQYF. In DNA form, the CDR3 reads TGTGCCAGCAGCTTAGGGGGGACAGTCCAAGAGACCCAGTACTTC. The J gene is TRBJ2-5, the V gene TRBV7-7; 7 positions agree with TRBD1. With V trimmed by 1 base and J by 1 base, 3 bases remained unmatched. This CDR3 contains 15 residues. From germline, CDR1 is SSHAT and CDR2 FNYEAQ (reference sequence).